This passage covers 7 T cell receptor beta chains from one sample sequenced in a study of cytotoxic CD8 clonotypes in ibrutinib-treated CLL (dated by TCRdb to the early 2020s). The library was built by means of the immunoSEQ multiplex PCR assay. TCRdb limited this immuneACCESS table to in-frame rearrangements with V and J called. A share of clones is missing; checked studies link under half to unresolved V genes, and the rest is unexplained. The sample table records a few hundred thousand clones; around four fifths of these occur just once. Approximately 7% of the sample goes to the ten largest clones. This sample comprised PBMCs, obtained before ibrutinib treatment. These receptors all stem from a human donor with chronic lymphocytic leukemia.

V and J are TRBV20-1 and TRBJ2-7; no firm D call. Germline values: CDR1 DFQATT, CDR2 SNEGSKA (reference sequence). V was cut by 0 bases and J by 6 bases, with 6 bases left in between. The CDR3 covers 11 residues. DNA of the CDR3: TGCAGTGCTAGAGATAGTATCGAGCAGTACTTC. Protein sequence: CSARDSIEQYF.

The chain has TRBV2 and TRBJ2-1, with D unresolved. Trimming took off 2 bases at V and 4 bases at J, with 9 bases between the two ends. The CDR3 has 14 residues. Germline V CDR1 and CDR2: SNHLY, FYNNEI. The CDR3 DNA sequence: TGTGCCAGCAGTGAAACACTCGAATACAATGAGCAGTTCTTC. Translated, it gives CASSETLEYNEQFF.

The rearrangement links TRBV19 to TRBJ2-5; 8 bases match TRBD2. Trimming at V came to 3 bases and at J to 5 bases, leaving 5 bases not matched to a gene. CDR1 LNHDA and CDR2 SQIVND come from the germline V gene (reference sequence). This CDR3 comprises 14 residues. CDR3 protein: CASSITSGGETQYF. In DNA form, the CDR3 reads TGTGCCAGTAGTATCACTAGCGGCGGGGAGACCCAGTACTTC. Together with reference TRBV19 and TRBJ2-5, the CDR3 gives the full variable domain: DGGITQSPKYLFRKEGQNVTLSCEQNLNHDAMYWYRQDPGQGLRLIYYSQIVNDFQKGDIAEGYSVSREKKESFPLTVTSAQKNPTAFYLCASSITSGGETQYFGPGTRLLVL.

The gene calls are TRBV5-6 and TRBJ2-3, with 16 bases fitting TRBD2. With V trimmed by 1 base and J by 6 bases, 2 bases remained unmatched. The CDR3 runs to 16 residues. Germline assignment: CDR1 SGHDT and CDR2 YYEEEE. The CDR3 protein is CASSLPGLAGGDTQYF. DNA of the CDR3: TGTGCCAGCAGCTTGCCGGGACTAGCGGGAGGGGATACGCAGTATTTT.

The gene calls are TRBV9 and TRBJ2-1; D is perhaps TRBD2 (6 bases). Per germline, CDR1 SGDLS and CDR2 YYNGEE. Trimming took off 2 bases at V and 9 bases at J, with 21 bases between the two ends. This CDR3 contains 16 residues. The chain's CDR3 is CASSVALATGDGEQFF. The CDR3 region has the DNA TGTGCCAGCAGCGTCGCTCTAGCGACGGGAGATGGTGAGCAGTTCTTC. Supplemented by reference TRBV9 and TRBJ2-1, the full variable domain reads DSGVTQTPKHLITATGQRVTLRCSPRSGDLSVYWYQQSLDQGLQFLIQYYNGEERAKGNILERFSAQQFPDLHSELNLSSLELGDSALYFCASSVALATGDGEQFFGPGTRLTVL.

As regards this clone: Germline is not matched at one junction end, which may reflect a read error. The chain is built from TRBV6-5 and TRBJ2-2, with TRBD1 matching 7 bases. CDR3 length: 15 residues. From germline, CDR1 is MNHEY and CDR2 SVGAGI. CDR3 sequence (DNA): TGTGCCCGCAGTTACTCGACAGGGAGAACCGGGGAGCTGTTTTTT. It translates to CARSYSTGRTGELFF.

The rearrangement links TRBV5-4 to TRBJ1-4; D remains unclear. Looked up from germline, CDR1 is SGHNT and CDR2 is YYREEE (reference sequence). Deletions cut 0 bases from V and 8 bases from J, with 8 bases between. The CDR3 runs 13 residues. CDR3: CASSLAPWEKLFF. In DNA, the CDR3 is TGTGCCAGCAGCTTGGCTCCATGGGAAAAACTGTTTTTT.